The clone carrying this T cell receptor (beta chain) was observed many times. What it recognizes is unknown. Unique molecular identifiers were incorporated into the prepared TCRbeta library. TCRdb re-called the PCR reads through MiXCR, storing one row per CDR3 protein. The sample yields about 230,000 distinct CDR3 sequences, 9.5% to 13% seen once. CDR3 size: 12 residues. Germline assignment: CDR1 SGHRS and CDR2 YFSETQ. Trimming took 4 bases from V and 0 from J, leaving 5 bases between them. The data derive from a study of T-cell reconstitution after alpha-beta-depleted transplantation in children. Study observations and caveats: At day 60, the high TCRbeta diversity found in some patients originated from recipient T cells and thymic progenitors that had survived. Fresh T-cell production supplied most of the T-cell counts and diversity seen one year after transplant. Expanded graft clones, several hundred of them, were reportedly the source of alpha-beta T cells about two months after transplant.

The chain uses TRBV5-1 and TRBJ2-7; D call uncertain. Here the sequenced sample was PBMCs, taken before TCRalphabeta/CD19-depleted stem cell transplant. This TCR was recovered from a child less than two years old with acute myeloid leukemia, due to receive a stem cell transplant. The CDR3 nucleotides are TGCGCCAGCAGCAAGAGCTCCTACGAGCAGTACTTC. It codes for CASSKSSYEQYF.